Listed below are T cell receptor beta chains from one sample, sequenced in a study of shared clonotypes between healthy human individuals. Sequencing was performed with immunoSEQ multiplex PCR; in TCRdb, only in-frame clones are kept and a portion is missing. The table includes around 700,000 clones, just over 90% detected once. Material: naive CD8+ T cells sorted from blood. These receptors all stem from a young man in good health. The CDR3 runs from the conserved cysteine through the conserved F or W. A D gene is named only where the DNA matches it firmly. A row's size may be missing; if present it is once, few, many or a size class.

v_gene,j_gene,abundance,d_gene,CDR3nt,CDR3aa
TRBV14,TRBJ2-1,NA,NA,TGTGCCAGCAGCCAAGGAGGATCGAATGAGCAGTTCTTC,CASSQGGSNEQFF
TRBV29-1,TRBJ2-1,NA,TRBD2,TGCAGCGTTGAAACTAGCGGGAAGTTATACAATGAGCAGTTCTTC,CSVETSGKLYNEQFF
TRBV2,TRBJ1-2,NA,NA,TGTGCCATCCCTAATGGGGGGAATTATGGCTACACCTTC,CAIPNGGNYGYTF
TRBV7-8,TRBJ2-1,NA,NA,TGTGCCAGCAGCTTAGAGGGGGTAGCCGGGGGTTACAATGAGCAGTTCTTC,CASSLEGVAGGYNEQFF
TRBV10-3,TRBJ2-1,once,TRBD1,TGTGCCATCAGGCCGGGACAGGGTCTCAATGAGCAGTTCTTC,CAIRPGQGLNEQFF
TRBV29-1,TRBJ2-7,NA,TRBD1,TGCAGCGCGCTTGACAGGGCTTACGAGCAGTACTTC,CSALDRAYEQYF
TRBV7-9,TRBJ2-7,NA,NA,TGTGCCAGCAGCCAACTACCCGGACACGGGGACTACGAGCAGTACTTC,CASSQLPGHGDYEQYF
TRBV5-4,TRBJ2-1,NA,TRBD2,TGTGCCAGCAGACTAGCGGGGAGCTCCTACAATGAGCAGTTCTTC,CASRLAGSSYNEQFF
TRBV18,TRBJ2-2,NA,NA,TGTGCCAGCTCAGCGCCCCTTGGGGTCCCAACCGGGGAGCTGTTTTTT,CASSAPLGVPTGELFF
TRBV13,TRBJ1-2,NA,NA,TGTGCCAGCAGCTTAGGCCGGGGTAACTATGGCTACACCTTC,CASSLGRGNYGYTF
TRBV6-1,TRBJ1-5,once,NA,TGTGCCAGCAGTGAATCAAACGGTAATCAGCCCCAGCATTTT,CASSESNGNQPQHF
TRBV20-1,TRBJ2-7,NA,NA,TGCAGTGCCGACAGGGACTTCGAGCAGTACTTC,CSADRDFEQYF
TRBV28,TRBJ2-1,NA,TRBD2,TGTGCCAGCAGCCGACGTGGGGACTATTACAATGAGCAGTTCTTC,CASSRRGDYYNEQFF
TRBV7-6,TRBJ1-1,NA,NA,TGTGCCAGCAGCTCCCGCAATGCGGAGAACACTGAAGCTTTCTTT,CASSSRNAENTEAFF
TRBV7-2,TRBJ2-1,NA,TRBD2,TGTGCCAGCAGCTTTTTACCCGGGACTAGCGGATACAATGAGCAGTTCTTC,CASSFLPGTSGYNEQFF
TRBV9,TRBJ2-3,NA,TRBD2,TGTGCCAGCAGCGTAGGGGGTAGCGGGAGGGTCGGAACAGATACGCAGTATTTT,CASSVGGSGRVGTDTQYF
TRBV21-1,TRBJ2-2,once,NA,TGTGCCAGCAGCAAAGGGACAGGGAAACACACCGGGGAGCTGTTTTTT,CASSKGTGKHTGELFF
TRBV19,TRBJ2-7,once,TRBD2,TGTGCCAGTAGTATAGCATGGCCTAGCGGGAGTACCGAGCAGTACTTC,CASSIAWPSGSTEQYF
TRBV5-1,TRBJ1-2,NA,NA,TGCGCCAGCAGCCCAGAGGCTGCCTTGTATGGCTACACCTTC,CASSPEAALYGYTF
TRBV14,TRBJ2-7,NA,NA,TGTGCCAGCAGCTACCGATGGGGCTTCTTCTCCTACGAGCAGTACTTC,CASSYRWGFFSYEQYF
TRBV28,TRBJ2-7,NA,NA,TGTGCCAGCAGTTTTCCCGGGATAACCTACGAGCAGTACTTC,CASSFPGITYEQYF
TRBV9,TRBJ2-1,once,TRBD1,TGTGCCAGCAGCGCCCCCCGGGACAGGGGGCCGAACAATGAGCAGTTCTTC,CASSAPRDRGPNNEQFF
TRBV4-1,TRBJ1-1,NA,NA,TGCGCCAGCAGGCCCGGGCCTATGAACACTGAAGCTTTCTTT,CASRPGPMNTEAFF
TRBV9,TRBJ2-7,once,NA,TGTGCCAGCAGCCCACAGGGATCCGAGCAGTACTTC,CASSPQGSEQYF
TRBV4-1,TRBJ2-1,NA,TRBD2,TGCGCCAGCAGCCTAGGGGCTAGCGGGAGTGGGGGACATCGGGATGAGCAGTTCTTC,CASSLGASGSGGHRDEQFF
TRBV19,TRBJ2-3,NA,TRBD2,TGTGCCACAAACCGGGGACTAAGGGATACGCAGTATTTT,CATNRGLRDTQYF
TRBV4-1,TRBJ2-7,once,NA,TGCGCCAGCAGCCAAGTTCGCGGCTACGAGCAGTACTTC,CASSQVRGYEQYF
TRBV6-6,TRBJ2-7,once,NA,TGTGCCAGCAGTTCGGCGACGGACTACGAGCAGTACTTC,CASSSATDYEQYF
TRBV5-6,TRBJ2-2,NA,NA,TGTGCCAGCGGATTAACAGGGAGCACCGGGGAGCTGTTTTTT,CASGLTGSTGELFF
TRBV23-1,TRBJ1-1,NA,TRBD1,TGCGCCAGCAGTCAATCGGCCAGGGGGGGCGAGAACACTGAAGCTTTCTTT,CASSQSARGGENTEAFF
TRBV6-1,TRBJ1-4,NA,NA,TGTGCCAGCAAGGAAAGGGTTAGTGAAAAACTGTTTTTT,CASKERVSEKLFF
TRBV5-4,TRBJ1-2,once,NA,TGTGCCAGCAGCTTAGGAGGCTATGGCTACACCTTC,CASSLGGYGYTF
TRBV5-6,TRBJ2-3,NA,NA,TGTGCCAGCAGCTTGTGGGACGTGCGCACAGATACGCAGTATTTT,CASSLWDVRTDTQYF
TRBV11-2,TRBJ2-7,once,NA,TGTGCCAGCAGCCCGAACGGTATAACTACTTACGAGCAGTACTTC,CASSPNGITTYEQYF
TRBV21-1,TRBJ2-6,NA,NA,TGTGCCAGCACCCCAGGTGGTGAAAAGGGGCCTGGGGCCAACGTCCTGACTTTC,CASTPGGEKGPGANVLTF
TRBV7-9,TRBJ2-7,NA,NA,TGTGCCAGCAGCCAGACCCCTACCTACGAGCAGTACTTC,CASSQTPTYEQYF
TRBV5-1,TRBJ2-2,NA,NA,TGCGCCAGCAGCTGGGACCAGGGGACCGGGGAGCTGTTTTTT,CASSWDQGTGELFF
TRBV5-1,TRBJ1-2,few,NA,TGCGCCAGCAGGGGAGACAGGACGTTCTATGGCTACACCTTC,CASRGDRTFYGYTF
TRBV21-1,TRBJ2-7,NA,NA,TGTGCCAGCAGCAAAGTTGGACAGGGTCCCTACGAGCAGTACTTC,CASSKVGQGPYEQYF
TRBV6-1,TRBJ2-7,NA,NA,TGTGCCAGCCTAACTGAAGAGTACGAGCAGTACTTC,CASLTEEYEQYF
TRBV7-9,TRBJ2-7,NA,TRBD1,TGTGCCAGCAGCACCGGGACAGGGGAGTTGGCCTACGAGCAGTACTTC,CASSTGTGELAYEQYF
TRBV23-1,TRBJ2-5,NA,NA,TGCGCCAGCAGTACCAGGGAGAAAGAGACCCAGTACTTC,CASSTREKETQYF
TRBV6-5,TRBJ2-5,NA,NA,TGTGCCAGCAGTTACACTAGCACGGAGACCCAGTACTTC,CASSYTSTETQYF
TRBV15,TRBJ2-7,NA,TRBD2,TGTGCCACCAGGAACACTAGCGGTAACGAGCAGTACTTC,CATRNTSGNEQYF
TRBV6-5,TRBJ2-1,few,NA,TGTGCCAGCAGGGTAGGGGGTGAGCAGTTCTTC,CASRVGGEQFF
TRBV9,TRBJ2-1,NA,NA,TGTGCCAGCAGCGAGGTGGGAGGCCTCGTTGTTGATGAGCAGTTCTTC,CASSEVGGLVVDEQFF
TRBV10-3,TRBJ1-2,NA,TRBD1,TGTGCCATCAGTGAGTCGGACAGGGGGGTGAGCTATGGCTACACCTTC,CAISESDRGVSYGYTF
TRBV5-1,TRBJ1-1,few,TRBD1,TGCGCCAGCAGCTCCCATGGGACAGGTGACACTGAAGCTTTCTTT,CASSSHGTGDTEAFF
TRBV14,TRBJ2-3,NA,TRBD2,TGTGCCAGCAGCCAGCTTACTAGCGGGAGAAGTACAGATACGCAGTATTTT,CASSQLTSGRSTDTQYF
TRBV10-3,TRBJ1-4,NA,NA,TGTGCCATCAGTGAGTTAGTAGGACTGGCTGAAAAACTGTTTTTT,CAISELVGLAEKLFF
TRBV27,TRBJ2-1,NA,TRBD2,TGTGCCACCTGGACTAGCGGGAGTGGGGCCTACAATGAGCAGTTCTTC,CATWTSGSGAYNEQFF
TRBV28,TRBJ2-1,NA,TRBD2,TGTGCCAGCAGTCTGACTAGCGGGAGCCTTGAGCAGTTCTTC,CASSLTSGSLEQFF
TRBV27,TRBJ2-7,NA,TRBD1,TGTGCCAGCAGTCAGGGACAGGGGCGTTACGAGCAGTACTTC,CASSQGQGRYEQYF
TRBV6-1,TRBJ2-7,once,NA,TGTGCCAGCAGTGATCCCGGGACCTTTGACGAGCAGTACTTC,CASSDPGTFDEQYF
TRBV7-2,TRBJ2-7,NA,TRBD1,TGTGCCAGCAGCTTAGGGGACAGACACTACGAGCAGTACTTC,CASSLGDRHYEQYF
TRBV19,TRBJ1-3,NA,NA,TGTGCCAGTAGTCAACGACGGAACTCTGGAAACACCATATATTTT,CASSQRRNSGNTIYF
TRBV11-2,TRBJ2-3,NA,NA,TGTGCCAGCAGCTTAGATCTCTGGCGGGTCCAACCAGGCACTCCCGATACGCAGTATTTT,CASSLDLWRVQPGTPDTQYF
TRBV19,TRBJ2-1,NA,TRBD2,TGTGCCAGTAGCGGACTAGCGGGAGGGGTTGAGCAGTTCTTC,CASSGLAGGVEQFF
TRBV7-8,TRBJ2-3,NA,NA,TGTGCCAGCAGCCCAGTATCCGGAGTTGGCACAGATACGCAGTATTTT,CASSPVSGVGTDTQYF
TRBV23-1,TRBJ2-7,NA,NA,TGCGCCAGCAGAACGAGGAATTCCGCCTACGAGCAGTACTTC,CASRTRNSAYEQYF